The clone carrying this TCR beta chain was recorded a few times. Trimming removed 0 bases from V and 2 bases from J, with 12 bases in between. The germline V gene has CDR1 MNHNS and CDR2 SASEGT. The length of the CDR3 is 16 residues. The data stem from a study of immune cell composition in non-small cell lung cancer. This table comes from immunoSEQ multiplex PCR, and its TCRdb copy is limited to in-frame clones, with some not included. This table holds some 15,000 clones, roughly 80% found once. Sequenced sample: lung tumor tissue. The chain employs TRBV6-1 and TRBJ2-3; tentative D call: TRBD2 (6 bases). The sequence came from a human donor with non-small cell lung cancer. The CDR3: CASSEALAGYTDTQYF. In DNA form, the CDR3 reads TGTGCCAGCAGTGAAGCTTTGGCGGGATACACAGATACGCAGTATTTT.